This T cell receptor (beta chain) stems from a study of cytomegalovirus exposure and HLA in healthy donors (dated by TCRdb to 2015 to 2018). Context from the whole study: A later analysis indicated that the 120 validation repertoires were generated on the platform also employed for the 600 to 750 repertoires of the first cohort. The study aimed to test whether signatures of past pathogen exposure could be identified by cataloging public T cell receptors. In addition to the first cohort of around 670 subjects, a separate validation cohort of some 120 different subjects was used. The study combined high-throughput TCR immunosequencing, statistical association of individual TCRs with disease status, and machine learning to predict cytomegalovirus infection status.

About this clone: Its antigen specificity is not known. No much larger clone exists at a distance of one base, and base qualities are not known.

The donors belonged to the validation cohort of 120 subjects, which was separate from the approximately 660-subject first cohort. Trimming leaves V shorter by 7 bases and J shorter by 0 bases, with the junction holding 14 bases beyond the gene matches. The germline V gene specifies SGHTA as CDR1 and FQGTGA as CDR2. Taken from cysteine to phenylalanine, the CDR3 has 18 residues. This entry keeps only the CDR3 DNA: 54 bases, framed from base 1. Libraries came from the immunoSEQ multiplex PCR assay. The study's processing was this. A statistical classification framework was built to diagnose cytomegalovirus status from the catalog of TCR beta chain sequences. Sourced from immuneACCESS, this table was stored by TCRdb with only in-frame sequences that have V and J called. A share of the clones is absent; for the studies checked, an unresolved V gene accounts for under half, and the remainder has no known explanation. From that table come the V and J calls and clone size; the DNA was used to work out D and trimming. This sample has about 260,000 clones in its table, and about 90% of those were observed once. Approximately 3.1% of the sample is taken by the ten largest.

Study-level results and caveats: The authors suggested that the approach could potentially be generalized to other disease states and immunological phenotypes. In both the original and validation cohorts, the classifier was reported to diagnose cytomegalovirus status with high specificity and sensitivity. The study listed 150 to 200 TCR beta chains as associated with cytomegalovirus. Of the cluster scores, roughly 95% were above 0 in a later analysis, which found that TCRs clustered in the first cohort also tended to co-occur in the 120 validation repertoires. Across donors, most TCR sequences were observed very rarely, whereas some public TCRs were present in many individuals. In vitro tests confirmed that a few of the cytomegalovirus-associated TCR beta chains recognize cytomegalovirus antigens. All 110 or so repertoires were used to score co-occurrence in the validation cohort in a later analysis, because that analysis had no HLA typing for the cohort.

This clonotype was obtained from a woman in her twenties or thirties in good health and CMV-seronegative. The receptor chain draws on TRBV7-3 and TRBJ2-3; 9 bases in between match TRBD2. Sequenced input: PBMCs. The DNA reads as follows: TGTGCCAGCACCCTTTTCGGGGGCGGGAGGGCCAGCACAGATACGCAGTATTTT. This is translated as CASTLFGGGRASTDTQYF.